Sequencing of this T cell receptor (beta chain) was carried out in a study of blood T cell repertoires in COVID-19. Original handling: Cell counts per sample came from amplifying reference gene primers. Assay used: immunoSEQ multiplex PCR; TCRdb lists only in-frame clones, some missing. Clone size and the V and J calls come from that table; the DNA yielded D and trimming. The table lists about 140,000 clones, roughly 73% of them singletons. The germline gives CDR1 SEHNR, CDR2 FQNEAQ (reference sequence). The CDR3 has 14 amino acids. Trimming removed 5 bases at V and 7 bases at J, with 17 bases between. This clone was seen a few times.

The TCR originated in a woman between 50 and 59 years old with active or convalescent COVID-19. The sample consisted of peripheral blood. V usage is TRBV7-9 and J usage is TRBJ1-2, with D perhaps TRBD1 (5 bases). The CDR3 DNA sequence: TGTGCCAGCAGCCCACCAGGGTTCCAGGCTGGCTACACCTTC. The encoded protein is CASSPPGFQAGYTF.